The 32 T cell receptor beta chains below all came from one sample that was sequenced in a study of shared clonotypes between healthy human individuals. Profiled with immunoSEQ multiplex PCR; TCRdb holds only in-frame clones, not every one. This table holds about 1.5 million clones, 98% found once. Sequencing was performed on naive CD4+ T cells sorted from blood. Subset meaning: CD45RA+ positively selected. These TCRs come from a man aged 30 to 39 in good health.

The chain carries TRBV25-1 and TRBJ2-3; 8 bases agree with TRBD2. Germline V gives CDR1 MGHDK, CDR2 SYGVNS. The trim removed 4 bases at V and 3 bases at J, leaving 9 bases unmatched. CDR3 length equals 16 residues. In DNA form, the CDR3 reads TGTGCCAGCAGTGCTGAGAAGGGACTAGTAACAGATACGCAGTATTTT. Protein sequence: CASSAEKGLVTDTQYF.

The chain has TRBV18 and TRBJ2-1, with TRBD1 matching 7 bases. The CDR3 contains 15 residues. J lost 4 bases, V lost 4 bases, and 7 bases had no gene match. Germline values: CDR1 KGHSH, CDR2 LQKENI. The CDR3 coding sequence is TGTGCCAGCTCACTTCAACCGGGACAGTACAATGAGCAGTTCTTC. It codes for CASSLQPGQYNEQFF. Using reference TRBV18 and TRBJ2-1 for the parts outside the CDR3, the full variable domain is NAGVMQNPRHLVRRRGQEARLRCSPMKGHSHVYWYRQLPEEGLKFMVYLQKENIIDESGMPKERFSAEFPKEGPSILRIQQVVRGDSAAYFCASSLQPGQYNEQFFGPGTRLTVL.

The V gene is TRBV27, the J gene TRBJ2-1, with D uncertain. Per the germline V gene, CDR1 is MNHEY and CDR2 is SMNVEV (reference sequence). V was clipped by 2 bases and J by 7 bases, with 18 bases between them. The CDR3 spans 16 residues. The DNA for the CDR3 is TGTGCCAGCAGTTTAGGGTCCAACCTGGTGAGGAATGAGCAGTTCTTC. Its translation: CASSLGSNLVRNEQFF.

The chain recombines TRBV5-5 with TRBJ1-1; D is unclear. The CDR3 runs 15 residues. V was shortened by 0 bases and J by 1 base, with 10 bases between the two germline ends. Germline assignment: CDR1 SGHKS and CDR2 YYEKEE (reference sequence). In DNA, the CDR3 is TGTGCCAGCAGCTTGGGCATCATTTCGAACACTGAAGCTTTCTTT. Amino acids: CASSLGIISNTEAFF.

This chain uses TRBV4-2 with TRBJ2-2, with D possibly matching TRBD2 (5 bases). This CDR3 has 16 amino acids. Germline V gene sequence: CDR1 LGHNA, CDR2 YNFKEQ. V was trimmed by 4 bases and J by 8 bases, leaving 20 bases between them. CDR3 loop: CASSRELLGVEGELFF. In DNA, the CDR3 is TGTGCCAGCAGCCGAGAACTACTAGGAGTTGAAGGGGAGCTGTTTTTT.

The V call is TRBV5-4, the J call TRBJ1-2, with D tentatively TRBD1 (6 bases). Germline loops: CDR1 SGHNT, CDR2 YYREEE (reference sequence). The CDR3 extends over 15 amino acids. Trimming removed 4 bases from V and 4 bases from J, with 17 bases in between. CDR3 sequence reads: CASSRDGGAIYGYTF. CDR3 DNA: TGTGCCAGCAGCCGAGACGGGGGCGCGATCTATGGCTACACCTTC.

The V gene is TRBV5-1, the J gene TRBJ2-1, with 15 bases lining up with TRBD2. The CDR3 runs to 17 residues. Germline values: CDR1 SGHRS, CDR2 YFSETQ. V lost 3 bases and J lost 5; bases outside the gene matches: 6. CDR3 DNA sequence: TGCGCCAGCAGCTACCTAGGACTAGCGGGAGGGAACAATGAGCAGTTCTTC. This encodes CASSYLGLAGGNNEQFF.

The V gene is TRBV18, the J gene TRBJ2-7; 7 positions match TRBD1. This CDR3 region has 16 residues. J gave up 0 bases and V 3 bases, and 8 bases lay outside the gene matches. CDR1 and CDR2 from the germline V gene are KGHSH and LQKENI. The CDR3, as DNA: TGTGCCAGCTCACCCGACCCGACAGGGTCCTCCTACGAGCAGTACTTC. Translation: CASSPDPTGSSYEQYF.

The chain combines TRBV28 with TRBJ2-7, with 9 nucleotides matching TRBD1. CDR1 is MDHEN and CDR2 is SYDVKM in the germline V gene. The CDR3 has 16 residues. Germline trimming cut 6 bases from V and 4 bases from J; bases unmatched to any gene: 13. This chain's CDR3 is CASRSIGQGNVYEQYF. The CDR3 DNA is TGTGCCAGCAGATCTATCGGACAGGGGAACGTTTACGAGCAGTACTTC.

The rearrangement joins TRBV18 to TRBJ2-5; 11 nucleotides align to TRBD2. This CDR3 spans 15 amino acids. With V trimmed by 4 bases and J by 0 bases, 1 base remained unmatched. Germline V gene sequence: CDR1 KGHSH, CDR2 LQKENI. The CDR3 is CASSQGLADQETQYF. DNA of the CDR3: TGTGCCAGCTCACAGGGACTAGCGGACCAAGAGACCCAGTACTTC.

The chain couples TRBV29-1 to TRBJ2-7; D perhaps matches TRBD1 (5 bases). The CDR3 extends over 12 amino acids. Germline V lookup: CDR1 SQVTM, CDR2 ANQGSEA. V lost 6 bases to trimming and J lost 5 bases, with 14 bases between them. DNA of the CDR3: TGCAGCGTCCAACTGTCCAGGGACGAGCAGTACTTC. It yields the protein CSVQLSRDEQYF.

The genes are TRBV4-1 and TRBJ2-1; 7 nucleotides agree with TRBD2. Trimming took 3 bases from V and 2 from J; bases not matched to a gene: 7. This CDR3 has 16 amino acids. CDR1 and CDR2 from the germline V gene are MGHRA and YSYEKL. The CDR3 protein is CASSHPTSVTYNEQFF. For the CDR3, the DNA is TGCGCCAGCAGCCATCCTACTAGCGTCACCTACAATGAGCAGTTCTTC.

This clone was seen a single time. The chain uses TRBV10-3 and TRBJ2-7; no clear D gene. V was trimmed by 0 bases and J by 7 bases, leaving 13 bases between them. The CDR3 totals 14 residues. Germline V lookup: CDR1 ENHRY, CDR2 SYGVKD. CDR3 loop: CAISESWSVTEQYF. In DNA form, the CDR3 reads TGTGCCATCAGTGAGTCGTGGTCAGTTACGGAGCAGTACTTC.

The V gene is TRBV5-1, the J gene TRBJ2-7, with D perhaps given as TRBD1 or TRBD2 (7 bases each). CDR3 length: 16 residues. Germline CDR1 and CDR2: SGHRS and YFSETQ. The V gene lost 4 bases and the J gene lost 5 bases, with 22 bases spanning the gap. The CDR3 bases are TGCGCCAGCAGCGCACGGGGGGACAGAGATATCAACGAGCAGTACTTC. Translated: CASSARGDRDINEQYF. Using reference TRBV5-1 and TRBJ2-7 for the parts outside the CDR3, the full variable domain is KAGVTQTPRYLIKTRGQQVTLSCSPISGHRSVSWYQQTPGQGLQFLFEYFSETQRNKGNFPGRFSGRQFSNSRSEMNVSTLELGDSALYLCASSARGDRDINEQYFGPGTRLTVT.

This sequence joins TRBV30 and TRBJ2-2, with 8 bases matching TRBD2. The CDR3 extends over 14 amino acids. Trimming at V came to 5 bases and at J to 5 bases, leaving 7 bases not matched to a gene. CDR1 and CDR2 (germline): GTSNPN, SVGIG (reference sequence). The CDR3 sequence is CAWLAGFRTGELFF. CDR3 DNA: TGTGCCTGGTTAGCGGGATTTCGTACCGGGGAGCTGTTTTTT.

The rearrangement uses TRBV30 and TRBJ1-1; 9 positions match TRBD1. CDR1 is GTSNPN and CDR2 is SVGIG in the germline V gene (reference sequence). The length of the CDR3 is 13 residues. V shed 3 bases, J shed 7 bases, and the junction held 6 bases outside the gene matches. The CDR3 reads CAWRRTGAREAFF. The CDR3, as DNA: TGTGCCTGGAGAAGGACAGGGGCCCGTGAAGCTTTCTTT.

The V call is TRBV9, the J call TRBJ2-1; D unclear. V dropped 0 bases and J dropped 5 bases, with 12 bases sitting between them. CDR1 SGDLS and CDR2 YYNGEE come from the germline V gene. The CDR3 runs to 15 residues. The CDR3 reads CASSVAGRADNEQFF. The CDR3 DNA reads as TGTGCCAGCAGCGTAGCTGGACGGGCCGACAATGAGCAGTTCTTC.

This chain connects TRBV5-6 to TRBJ2-5, with TRBD1 identical over 7 bases. Trimming at V came to 0 bases and at J to 1 base, leaving 6 bases not matched to a gene. The CDR3 covers 16 residues. Per the germline V gene, CDR1 is SGHDT and CDR2 is YYEEEE. CDR3 residues: CASSLAPTGRQETQYF. The CDR3 nucleotides are TGTGCCAGCAGCTTGGCCCCGACAGGGCGCCAAGAGACCCAGTACTTC.

The rearrangement links TRBV5-6 to TRBJ2-2; 8 nucleotides line up with TRBD1. Per the germline V gene, CDR1 is SGHDT and CDR2 is YYEEEE. Trimming cost V 4 bases and J 2 bases; bases outside gene matches: 4. The CDR3 has 15 residues. DNA for the CDR3: TGTGCCAGCAGCCTCACAGGGGGAAACACCGGGGAGCTGTTTTTT. It is translated as CASSLTGGNTGELFF.

The chain uses TRBV7-2 and TRBJ2-1; 7 bases are shared with TRBD1. CDR1 is SGHTA and CDR2 is FQGNSA in the germline V gene. Trimming took 5 bases from V and 2 from J; bases not matched to a gene: 3. This CDR3 is built from 14 residues. CDR3 coding DNA: TGTGCCAGCAGCCCAGGGGGAACCTACAATGAGCAGTTCTTC. Amino acid sequence: CASSPGGTYNEQFF.

The V gene is TRBV4-3, the J gene TRBJ1-4; D gene uncertain. This CDR3 contains 14 residues. V shed 1 base and J shed 7 bases, with 10 bases lying between them. Germline lookup yields CDR1 LGHNA and CDR2 YSLEER. The CDR3: CASSQGPTGEKLFF. The CDR3, as DNA: TGCGCCAGCAGCCAAGGACCTACGGGTGAAAAACTGTTTTTT.

The chain couples TRBV5-6 to TRBJ2-3; the match to TRBD1 covers 9 bases. CDR3 length: 15 amino acids. Germline values: CDR1 SGHDT, CDR2 YYEEEE. Germline trimming cut 4 bases from V and 0 bases from J; bases unmatched to any gene: 3. In DNA, the CDR3 is TGTGCCAGCAGCCGGGACAGGGACAGCACAGATACGCAGTATTTT. Amino acids: CASSRDRDSTDTQYF.

This clone was detected only once. The genes are TRBV2 and TRBJ1-2; 8 nucleotides agree with TRBD1. The CDR3 sequence is 14 residues long. Germline V CDR1 and CDR2: SNHLY, FYNNEI. J gave up 3 bases and V 4 bases, and 4 bases lay outside the gene matches. The CDR3 DNA sequence: TGTGCCAGCAGTGGGACAGGGATTCACTATGGCTACACCTTC. Its protein product is CASSGTGIHYGYTF.

The V and J genes are TRBV18 and TRBJ2-5; D might be TRBD1 or TRBD2, each matching 6 bases. Germline V gene lookup returns CDR1 KGHSH and CDR2 LQKENI. Trimming took 2 bases from V and 0 from J, leaving 13 bases between them. The CDR3 is made up of 16 amino acids. The CDR3 coding sequence is TGTGCCAGCTCACCATTGGGGGGCTCCCACCAAGAGACCCAGTACTTC. It encodes CASSPLGGSHQETQYF. The full variable domain, with the rest looked up from reference TRBV18 and TRBJ2-5, is NAGVMQNPRHLVRRRGQEARLRCSPMKGHSHVYWYRQLPEEGLKFMVYLQKENIIDESGMPKERFSAEFPKEGPSILRIQQVVRGDSAAYFCASSPLGGSHQETQYFGPGTRLLVL.

The chain couples TRBV5-4 to TRBJ2-3; 8 nucleotides line up with TRBD1. Losses at the gene ends were 4 bases for V and 0 bases for J; bases not matched to a gene: 7. The germline CDR1 and CDR2 sequences are SGHNT and YYREEE (reference sequence). The CDR3 is made up of 16 amino acids. CDR3 protein: CASSPGQGRSTDTQYF. CDR3 sequence (DNA): TGTGCCAGCAGCCCCGGACAGGGACGGAGCACAGATACGCAGTATTTT.

This clone has only one observation. CDR3 in amino acids: CASSSATIAGELFF. The DNA for the CDR3 is TGCGCCAGCAGTAGCGCAACGATAGCCGGGGAGCTGTTTTTT. V is TRBV5-1 and J is TRBJ2-2; possible D gene TRBD2, 5 bases. The V gene's germline CDR1 is SGHRS and CDR2 YFSETQ. The CDR3 consists of 14 residues. The V end was cut by 5 bases, the J end by 6 bases, with 14 bases between.

The chain employs TRBV7-3 and TRBJ2-3, with 8 bases identical to TRBD2. Germline CDR1 reads SGHTA; CDR2 reads FQGTGA. V was pared by 5 bases and J by 4 bases, with 14 bases of the junction left unmatched. The length of the CDR3 is 17 residues. CDR3 in DNA: TGTGCCAGCAGCCCACAACCCCTAGCGGGCAGGCCAGATACGCAGTATTTT. This gives the protein CASSPQPLAGRPDTQYF.

The rearrangement links TRBV5-4 to TRBJ2-2, with D perhaps matching TRBD2 (6 bases). CDR1 is SGHNT and CDR2 is YYREEE in the germline V gene (reference sequence). The CDR3 spans 15 residues. The V end was cut by 0 bases, the J end by 4 bases, with 10 bases between. CDR3 bases: TGTGCCAGCAGCTTGGCGGGAGTGGTCACCGGGGAGCTGTTTTTT. This sequence encodes CASSLAGVVTGELFF.

This chain connects TRBV5-1 to TRBJ2-1; 11 bases fit TRBD2. The CDR3 length is 17 residues. Germline CDR1 is SGHRS and CDR2 is YFSETQ. V lost 2 bases to trimming and J lost 7 bases; unmatched junction nucleotides: 11. The CDR3 sequence is CASSLEVTGTSGNEQFF. For the CDR3, the DNA is TGCGCCAGCAGCTTAGAAGTCACGGGGACTAGCGGTAATGAGCAGTTCTTC.

The CDR3 nucleotides are TGTGCCAGCATCGATGCGGGAGGGCCCATCAATGAGCAGTTCTTC. This gives the protein CASIDAGGPINEQFF. This rearrangement joins TRBV6-6 to TRBJ2-1; the match to TRBD2 covers 9 bases. V was pared by 7 bases and J by 6 bases, with 10 bases of the junction left unmatched. The CDR3 totals 15 residues. From germline, CDR1 is MNHNY and CDR2 SVGAGI (reference sequence).

The rearrangement links TRBV27 to TRBJ2-3; 8 bases agree with TRBD2. The trim removed 5 bases at V and 0 bases at J, leaving 7 bases unmatched. The CDR3 is made up of 16 amino acids. Germline-derived CDR1 and CDR2 are MNHEY and SMNVEV (reference sequence). The CDR3, as DNA: TGTGCCAGCAGTGGGTTGGCTAGCGGGAGCACAGATACGCAGTATTTT. It yields the protein CASSGLASGSTDTQYF.

The count of this clone is one. The chain recombines TRBV28 with TRBJ2-7, with 7 bases fitting TRBD2. With V trimmed by 6 bases and J by 12 bases, 11 bases remained unmatched. Germline V gives CDR1 MDHEN, CDR2 SYDVKM. CDR3 length: 12 residues. The CDR3, as DNA: TGTGCCAGCAGCCCGGAGGGGAGGGCCCCGTACTTC. This gives the protein CASSPEGRAPYF.